Listed below are T cell receptor beta chains from one sample, sequenced in a study of cytomegalovirus exposure and HLA in healthy donors. Libraries were prepared by immunoSEQ multiplex PCR; TCRdb keeps only in-frame clonotypes and omits some of them. This table has about 180,000 clones, 77% appearing once. Sequenced: PBMCs. The receptors were gathered from a man aged 18-30 years in good health and CMV-seronegative. Both conserved end residues are part of each CDR3. D genes are given only for firm matches. Expanded clones get a size class; other rows say once, few or many, or leave the size out.

D gene | clone size | J gene | V gene | CDR3 DNA | CDR3 protein
NA | NA | TRBJ2-7 | TRBV7-5 | TGTGCCAGAAGCGCCCGGGACAGGCCCTACGAGCAGTACTTC | CARSARDRPYEQYF
TRBD2 | NA | TRBJ2-1 | TRBV27 | TGTGCCAGCAGTTCGGGACTAGCGCCCAATGAGCAGTTCTTC | CASSSGLAPNEQFF
TRBD1 | NA | TRBJ2-7 | TRBV5-6 | TGTGCCAGCAGCCCAAGTACAGGGGGCGCCTCCTACGAGCAGTACTTC | CASSPSTGGASYEQYF
TRBD2 | NA | TRBJ2-1 | TRBV7-3 | TGTGCCAGCAGCTTATACGGGCCCCAAGCGGGAGGGGATCGCCTCAATGAGCAGTTCTTC | CASSLYGPQAGGDRLNEQFF
TRBD2 | NA | TRBJ2-1 | TRBV5-1 | TGCGCCAGCAGCTCCCGTGGTAGCGGGAGGGCCAAGAGGAACAATGAGCAGTTCTTC | CASSSRGSGRAKRNNEQFF
TRBD2 | NA | TRBJ2-3 | TRBV4-1 | TGCGCCAGCAGCCATGACCGGACTAGCGGGGACCGGGATACGCAGTATTTT | CASSHDRTSGDRDTQYF
NA | NA | TRBJ1-2 | TRBV6-6 | TGTGCCAGCAGTTACTCGCCAGAATCCAGCTATGGCTACACCTTC | CASSYSPESSYGYTF
NA | few | TRBJ1-4 | TRBV5-1 | TGCGCCAGCAGCTTGGGGGACACCAAAGGGGAAAAACTGTTTTTT | CASSLGDTKGEKLFF
TRBD1 | NA | TRBJ1-2 | TRBV7-2 | TGTGCCAGCAGCCCGGGACAGGGGTTGGATTACTATGGCTACACCTTC | CASSPGQGLDYYGYTF
NA | NA | TRBJ1-2 | TRBV9 | TGTGCCAGCAGCCCCCCCCCGGAGGGGCCGGCTAACTATGGCTACACCTTC | CASSPPPEGPANYGYTF
NA | NA | TRBJ1-2 | TRBV5-6 | TGTGCCAGCAGCTTGGAGCCAGGGGCGGCCTATGGCTACACCTTC | CASSLEPGAAYGYTF
TRBD1 | NA | TRBJ2-2 | TRBV7-7 | TGTGCTAGCAGCGCAAGACAGGGAATCACCGGGGAGCTGTTTTTT | CASSARQGITGELFF
NA | NA | TRBJ2-3 | TRBV7-9 | TGTGCCAGCAGTGACAGTGACACAGATACGCAGTATTTT | CASSDSDTDTQYF
TRBD2 | NA | TRBJ2-3 | TRBV9 | TGTGCCAGCAGCGGGACTAGCTCTCCAACCCATACGCAGTATTTT | CASSGTSSPTHTQYF
NA | NA | TRBJ2-1 | TRBV6-6 | TGTGCCAGCAGGCGGGACGCCTCTTTTGGAGAGCAGTTCTTC | CASRRDASFGEQFF
NA | NA | TRBJ2-7 | TRBV4-3 | TGCGCCAGCAGCCAAGCGATGGAGGGATGGTCCTACGAGCAGTACTTC | CASSQAMEGWSYEQYF
TRBD1 | few | TRBJ2-5 | TRBV5-1 | TGCGCCAGCCGAGGACCCGACAGGGTGGAGACCCAGTACTTC | CASRGPDRVETQYF
TRBD1 | NA | TRBJ1-1 | TRBV9 | TGTGCCAGCAGCGCCAGGGACAGGGCATCTGAAGCTTTCTTT | CASSARDRASEAFF
TRBD2 | NA | TRBJ2-1 | TRBV5-4 | TGTGCCAGCAGCAGACTAGCGGGGCGATACAATGAGCAGTTCTTC | CASSRLAGRYNEQFF
NA | NA | TRBJ1-1 | TRBV30 | TGTGCCTGGAGTGTAGGGGGTCTTGACACTGAAGCTTTCTTT | CAWSVGGLDTEAFF
NA | NA | TRBJ2-7 | TRBV6-6 | TGTGCCAGCAGTTACCCCCAGGGCCGGTCCTACGAGCAGTACTTC | CASSYPQGRSYEQYF